This note documents a single T cell receptor beta chain sequence. Its specificity is not known. The data originate from a study of T cells in tuberculosis. About the research overall: This South African cohort compared adolescents with or without latent tuberculosis against adults with active tuberculosis. Study results and limitations: Shorter CDR3-alpha in active tuberculosis partly drove smaller distances.

Clones were sequenced by immunoSEQ multiplex PCR, and TCRdb holds only the in-frame ones, with some missing. The repertoire holds around 45,000 clones, around 94% seen once, with around 1.9% in the top ten. Germline V gene sequence: CDR1 SGDLS, CDR2 YYNGEE. V lost 4 bases, J lost 0 bases, and 17 bases lay in between. CDR3 length: 16 residues. Sequenced material: PBMCs. The V and J genes are TRBV9 and TRBJ2-7; D may be TRBD1 (5 bases). The TCR was taken from a donor aged 10 to 29 with latent tuberculosis or without tuberculosis infection. Some clones in this sample may be carry-over from other donors' samples. The CDR3 sequence: CASSPSTRQFSYEQYF. CDR3 DNA: TGTGCCAGCAGCCCATCGACCAGACAGTTCTCCTACGAGCAGTACTTC.